This T cell receptor (beta chain) was recovered during a study of T cells in narcolepsy. Study-level background: Healthy controls were enrolled alongside patients with narcolepsy type 1 or type 2. The study, taken as a whole, reports: Blood of same and different patients, but not healthy controls, reportedly held recurring autoreactive clonotypes.

Germline CDR1 MGHRA, CDR2 YSYEKL. V shed 4 bases and J shed 2 bases, with 12 bases lying between them. This CDR3 spans 14 amino acids. Libraries were prepared by immunoSEQ multiplex PCR; TCRdb keeps only in-frame clonotypes and omits some of them. The profile shows more than 20,000 clones, roughly 85% of them singletons. To note about this clone: Its antigen is unknown.

The sequenced material came from memory (CD45RA-) CD4+ T cells from blood. The TCR was taken from a human donor in good health. V and J are TRBV4-1 and TRBJ2-7; maybe TRBD2 (6 bases). The CDR3 region has the DNA TGCGCCAGCAGCCCGTCCGGGACTGCCTACGAGCAGTACTTC. This codes for CASSPSGTAYEQYF.